This section outlines one T cell receptor (beta chain) sequence together with its context. V trimming: 4 bases; J trimming: 0 bases; junction bases outside the gene matches: 5. The germline gives CDR1 MGHRA, CDR2 YSYEKL. This CDR3 is 16 amino acids long. These data belong to a study of blood T cell repertoires in COVID-19. Study overall: Both acute and convalescent COVID-19 samples were obtained from the United States, Italy and Spain. The cDNA or gDNA used as material had been derived from T cells, B-cell-depleted T cells, or PBMCs.

In the authors' workflow: By means of reference gene primer amplification, nucleated cell counts were estimated. Libraries were prepared by immunoSEQ multiplex PCR; TCRdb keeps only in-frame clonotypes and omits some of them. Clone size and the V and J calls come from that table; the DNA yielded D and trimming. The repertoire holds 150,000 to 200,000 clones, with more than 80% as singletons. The source is a human donor in a cohort sampled during active COVID-19. The chain has TRBV4-1 and TRBJ2-3; 9 nucleotides line up with TRBD2. The sample taken for sequencing was peripheral blood. The CDR3 is CASSPRLAASTDTQYF. CDR3 nucleotides: TGCGCCAGCAGCCCTCGACTAGCGGCTAGCACAGATACGCAGTATTTT.